The 22 T cell receptor beta chains below all came from one sample that was sequenced in a study of T cell repertoires in cytomegalovirus infection. One entry per CDR3 protein results from TCRdb running MiXCR on the reads. The table includes about 890,000 distinct CDR3 sequences, roughly 30% detected once. No antigens are known for them. This specimen consisted of cultured CD8+ T cells from PBMCs, obtained from culture after CMV antigen stimulation. The source is a human donor in good health (CMV status not recorded). Some clones in this sample may be carry-over from other donors' samples.

The rearrangement uses TRBV4-1 and TRBJ1-1; D is perhaps TRBD1 (5 bases). Germline V lookup: CDR1 MGHRA, CDR2 YSYEKL. This CDR3 spans 15 amino acids. The V end lost 0 bases, the J end lost 4 bases, and 12 bases lay between the germline ends. CDR3 residues: CASSQDLGDFTEAFF. CDR3 coding DNA: TGCGCCAGCAGCCAAGATCTGGGGGATTTCACTGAAGCTTTCTTT.

This clonotype appeared a few times. V gene TRBV6-2 or TRBV6-3 combines with J gene TRBJ2-2; D perhaps matches TRBD2 (6 bases). V was cut by 2 bases and J by 6 bases, with 22 bases left in between. CDR1 is MNHEY and CDR2 is SVGEGT in the germline V gene. This CDR3 is built from 18 residues. This CDR3 reads CASSYPMGGSASPGELFF. The CDR3 nucleotides are TGTGCCAGCAGTTACCCAATGGGAGGCAGTGCTTCTCCCGGGGAGCTGTTTTTT.

This clonotype was counted between two and nine times. The chain combines TRBV5-1 with TRBJ2-2, with unresolved D. Trimming shortened V by 4 bases and J by 8 bases, and 9 bases separated the two germline ends. Per germline, CDR1 SGHRS and CDR2 YFSETQ. The CDR3 extends over 12 amino acids. The chain's CDR3 is CASSREDGELFF. CDR3 sequence (DNA): TGCGCCAGCAGCCGAGAGGATGGGGAGCTGTTTTTT.

This chain joins TRBV5-5 and TRBJ2-7, with no clear D. V was pared by 0 bases and J by 0 bases, with 7 bases between. Germline V gene sequence: CDR1 SGHKS, CDR2 YYEKEE (reference sequence). CDR3 length: 14 residues. CDR3 loop: CASSLVPASYEQYV. Here the CDR3 DNA reads TGTGCCAGCAGCTTGGTTCCAGCCTCCTACGAGCAGTACGTC.

The rearrangement joins TRBV20-1 to TRBJ1-3; tentative D call: TRBD1 (5 bases). The V end was cut by 5 bases, the J end by 0 bases, with 17 bases between. The CDR3 contains 16 residues. The germline V gene encodes CDR1 DFQATT and CDR2 SNEGSKA (reference sequence). The CDR3 reads CSAYWDGGHSGNTIYF. The DNA for the CDR3 is TGCAGTGCTTACTGGGACGGCGGACACTCTGGAAACACCATATATTTT.

This clonotype was counted ten times or more. V is TRBV7-2 and J is TRBJ2-7; 8 bases map to TRBD2. The CDR3 spans 15 residues. With V trimmed by 6 bases and J by 7 bases, 14 bases remained unmatched. CDR1 and CDR2 (germline): SGHTA, FQGNSA. CDR3 nucleotides: TGTGCCAGCAGTTCACGCCGCGGGGGGCCGAGAGAGCAGTACGTC. This codes for CASSSRRGGPREQYV.

The chain is built from TRBV6-6 and TRBJ2-5; 8 nucleotides agree with TRBD2. The V gene's germline CDR1 is MNHNY and CDR2 SVGAGI (reference sequence). The ends lost 5 bases at V and 1 base at J; junction bases unmatched: 6. The CDR3 length is 15 residues. The CDR3 coding sequence is TGTGCCAGCAGTCAACTAGCGGAGACCCAAGAGACCCAGTACTTC. Its protein product is CASSQLAETQETQYF.

The V call is TRBV3-1, the J call TRBJ2-2; TRBD2 is a possible D gene (6 bases). V gave up 0 bases and J gave up 0 bases, with 8 bases separating them. Germline V lookup: CDR1 LGHDT, CDR2 YNNKEL (reference sequence). The CDR3 has 16 amino acids. The CDR3 nucleotides are TGTGCCAGCAGCCAAGAGGAGGGGACGAACACCGGGGAGCTGTTTTTT. Protein: CASSQEEGTNTGELFF.

Here the CDR3 reads CASSFVEYSGNTIYF. The CDR3 bases are TGTGCCAGCAGCTTTGTAGAGTACTCTGGAAACACCATATATTTT. The chain employs TRBV7-2 and TRBJ1-3, with D unresolved. V shed 3 bases and J shed 0 bases, with 9 bases lying between them. The CDR3 is 15 amino acids. Germline V gene lookup returns CDR1 SGHTA and CDR2 FQGNSA.

This chain links TRBV27 with TRBJ1-3, with a weak D call TRBD1 (6 bases). The CDR3 totals 15 residues. Trimming left V 5 bases short and J 0 bases short, with 11 bases between. Germline values: CDR1 MNHEY, CDR2 SMNVEV (reference sequence). The CDR3 coding sequence is TGTGCCAGCAGTCGGACAGTCTACTCTGGAAACACCATATATTTT. It encodes CASSRTVYSGNTIYF.

This clonotype came up many times. This chain joins TRBV7-6 and TRBJ1-1, with 8 bases aligning to TRBD1. The V and J ends lost 5 bases and 1 base, in that order; junction bases with no gene match: 15. CDR1 SGHVS and CDR2 FNYEAQ come from the germline V gene. The CDR3 is 18 residues long. CDR3 nucleotide sequence: TGTGCCAGCAGCCACTCAGACAGGGGTCCCCGGCCGAACACTGAAGCTTTCTTT. It is translated as CASSHSDRGPRPNTEAFF.

This clonotype was seen just once. The J gene is TRBJ2-3, the V gene TRBV5-1; the D is unclear. V lost 0 bases and J 2 bases, leaving 10 bases between the germline ends. Germline CDR1 reads SGHRS; CDR2 reads YFSETQ. The length of the CDR3 is 15 residues. CDR3 sequence (DNA): TGCGCCAGCAGCTTGGTTGTCAGCCTCACAGATACGCAGTATTTT. Protein sequence: CASSLVVSLTDTQYF.

This clonotype was counted only a few times. V is TRBV20-1 and J is TRBJ2-7, with 9 bases that match TRBD2. This CDR3 has 16 residues. The junction had 9 bases not matched to a gene; V was cut back by 0 bases and J by 3 bases. The germline V gene encodes CDR1 DFQATT and CDR2 SNEGSKA (reference sequence). The CDR3 DNA is TGCAGTGCTAGAGATCGCCTAGCGGGGTCAAGCTACGAGCAGTACTTC. This gives the protein CSARDRLAGSSYEQYF.

The CDR3 loop is CASRPKGTSYEQYF. CDR3 bases: TGTGCCAGCAGACCCAAAGGGACCTCCTACGAGCAGTACTTC. The chain links TRBV6-6 to TRBJ2-7; D may be TRBD1 or TRBD2 (5 bases each). With 6 bases removed from V and 0 bases from J, the gap between germline ends came to 12 bases. This CDR3 has 14 amino acids. Germline CDR1 reads MNHNY; CDR2 reads SVGAGI (reference sequence).

This clonotype was seen only a few times. The gene calls are TRBV7-6 and TRBJ2-6; unclear D gene. The CDR3 loop spans 14 amino acids. With 2 bases removed from V and 3 bases from J, the gap between germline ends came to 5 bases. The germline V gene encodes CDR1 SGHVS and CDR2 FNYEAQ. The CDR3: CASSLLGGANVLTF. DNA for the CDR3: TGTGCCAGCAGCTTATTAGGTGGGGCCAACGTCCTGACTTTC.

Of note for this clonotype: Germline is not matched at one junction end, which may reflect a read error. This chain connects TRBV5-3 to TRBJ2-3, with D possibly TRBD2 on 6 matching bases. TRBV5-3 is an open reading frame, and its role is uncertain. This CDR3 contains 14 residues. The CDR3 sequence: CASSLQIAADTQYF. The DNA of the CDR3 is TGTGCCAGCAGCTTGCAAATAGCGGCAGATACGCAGTATTTT.

The chain links TRBV5-6 to TRBJ2-7, with 14 bases aligning to TRBD2. There are 17 residues in the CDR3. Germline values: CDR1 SGHDT, CDR2 YYEEEE. V shed 4 bases, J shed 6 bases, and the junction held 12 bases outside the gene matches. CDR3 in amino acids: CASSRPGLAGDAGEQYV. The CDR3 DNA reads TGTGCCAGCAGCCGACCGGGACTAGCGGGGGACGCAGGCGAGCAGTACGTC.

On this clonotype itself: This may be a read error: a much more frequent sequence differs by one nucleotide. The gene calls are TRBV7-6 and TRBJ1-1; D gene ambiguous. This CDR3 is 11 amino acids long. From germline, CDR1 is SGHVS and CDR2 FNYEAQ. The CDR3 loop is CVSSPITEAFF. CDR3 bases: TGTGTCAGCAGCCCCATAACTGAAGCTTTCTTT.

There are many counts of this clonotype. The V call is TRBV7-6, the J call TRBJ2-5, with a weak D call TRBD1 (6 bases). Germline CDR1 SGHVS, CDR2 FNYEAQ. The germline V and J ends were trimmed by 5 bases and 4 bases, with 8 bases remaining between them. The length of the CDR3 is 12 residues. The CDR3 here is CASSQGGETQYF. In DNA, the CDR3 is TGTGCCAGCAGCCAAGGGGGAGAGACCCAGTACTTC.

The V and J genes are TRBV7-9 and TRBJ2-1, with 9 bases identical to TRBD2. V lost 4 bases, J lost 7 bases, and 11 bases stayed unmatched. This CDR3 region has 16 residues. The germline V gene has CDR1 SEHNR and CDR2 FQNEAQ (reference sequence). This CDR3 reads CASSSPQRGAGNEQFF. CDR3 nucleotides: TGTGCCAGCAGCTCCCCTCAGCGGGGGGCCGGGAATGAGCAGTTCTTC.

This clonotype has more than one count but fewer than ten. This rearrangement joins TRBV7-6 to TRBJ2-3; 9 bases are a match to TRBD2. The V gene's germline CDR1 is SGHVS and CDR2 FNYEAQ. The trim removed 5 bases at V and 3 bases at J, leaving 6 bases unmatched. CDR3 size: 15 residues. DNA of the CDR3: TGTGCCAGCAGCCATAGCGGGGGCACGACAGATACGCAGTATTTT. As protein: CASSHSGGTTDTQYF. The variable domain in full, with the rest retrieved from reference TRBV7-6 and TRBJ2-3, is GAGVSQSPRYKVTKRGQDVALRCDPISGHVSLYWYRQALGQGPEFLTYFNYEAQQDKSGLPNDRFSAERPEGSISTLTIQRTEQRDSAMYRCASSHSGGTTDTQYFGPGTRLTVL.

V is TRBV19 and J is TRBJ1-5; TRBD1 is a possible D gene (5 bases). The CDR3 length is 15 residues. CDR1 and CDR2 (germline): LNHDA, SQIVND (reference sequence). V was pared by 0 bases and J by 0 bases, with 6 bases between. The CDR3, as DNA: TGTGCCAGTAGTATAGACGACAGTAGCAATCAGCCCCAGCATTTT. It codes for CASSIDDSSNQPQHF.